A single sample is the source of the 5 T cell receptor beta chains below, sequenced in a study of T-cell reconstitution after alpha-beta-depleted transplantation in children. Molecular barcoding with unique molecular identifiers was used for the TCRbeta library. TCRdb redid the calling of the PCR reads with MiXCR, one entry per CDR3 protein. The sample lists 120,000 or so distinct CDR3 sequences, under 30% occurring once. Sequencing was performed on PBMCs, mostly from graft donor cells, taken 180 days after TCRalphabeta/CD19-depleted stem cell transplant. Every receptor here comes from a male patient aged 2 to 10 who had a stem cell transplant for chronic granulomatous disease, so the T cells may come from the graft donor.

This clonotype appeared many times. V is TRBV5-1 and J is TRBJ2-1; D remains unclear. The CDR3 covers 13 residues. Germline V gene sequence: CDR1 SGHRS, CDR2 YFSETQ. V lost 0 bases and J lost 12, with 13 bases in between. The DNA for the CDR3 is TGCGCCAGCAGCTTGGGGGCTATATATGGGCAGTTCTTC. Its translation: CASSLGAIYGQFF.

This clonotype was recorded at least ten times. The rearrangement uses TRBV7-9 and TRBJ2-1; 12 positions match TRBD2. The CDR3 length is 15 residues. Germline V CDR1 and CDR2: SEHNR, FQNEAQ (reference sequence). Trimming took 5 bases from V and 7 from J; bases not matched to a gene: 6. In nucleotides, the CDR3 is TGTGCCAGCAGCCCTAGCGGGAGGGTGTGGAATGAGCAGTTCTTC. The encoded protein is CASSPSGRVWNEQFF.

This clonotype was seen repeatedly, ten times or more. The rearrangement links TRBV5-1 to TRBJ2-7, with unresolved D. The germline CDR1 and CDR2 sequences are SGHRS and YFSETQ. CDR3 length: 14 residues. V was clipped by 4 bases and J by 3 bases, with 14 bases between them. The CDR3 here is CASSPGVPNYEQYF. As DNA, the CDR3 is TGCGCCAGCAGCCCTGGGGTTCCTAACTACGAGCAGTACTTC.

This clonotype was observed at least ten times. This chain uses TRBV12-3 or TRBV12-4 with TRBJ2-5; D call uncertain. The CDR3 has 14 amino acids. The V and J ends lost 3 bases and 1 base respectively, with 9 bases between them. The CDR3 region is CASSFRVAQETQYF. Here the CDR3 DNA reads TGTGCCAGCAGTTTTCGGGTGGCCCAAGAGACCCAGTACTTC.

In this sample, this clonotype turned up many times. The chain links TRBV12-3 or TRBV12-4 to TRBJ1-6; no definite D call. The CDR3 extends over 12 amino acids. Deletions cut 7 bases from V and 9 bases from J, with 10 bases between. Here the CDR3 DNA reads TGTGCCAGCACCTTTGGAGTTTCACCCCTCCACTTT. Translation: CASTFGVSPLHF.